This T cell receptor beta chain was sequenced for a study of blood T cells in healthy people across ages. It was with a sample-barcoded 5' primer and a J-beta primer mix that a second PCR of roughly 7 to 12 cycles was run. A minimum of 2.5 million CDR3-containing paired-end reads was obtained for each sample. TCRdb re-called the 5' RACE reads with MiXCR, one entry per CDR3 protein. Of 700,000 to 850,000 distinct CDR3 sequences listed, under 40% were seen once; the top ten hold 10% to 15%. It was roughly 10 milliliters of peripheral blood that were drawn from each donor. Whenever a sample was processed, at least 6.5 million PBMCs were isolated. Sequencing was done on a sample of blood. This receptor was identified in a man between 18 and 35 years old in good health.

The CDR3 nucleotides are TGTGCCAGCAGTCCCCGGGACTGGGTGGGAGAGACCCAGTACTTC. It yields the protein CASSPRDWVGETQYF. This sequence joins TRBV6-2 or TRBV6-3 and TRBJ2-5; possible D gene TRBD2, 6 bases. V was pared by 5 bases and J by 4 bases, with 17 bases between. The CDR3 is 15 residues long. Germline V gene data show CDR1 as MNHEY and CDR2 as SVGEGT.